The following is a T cell receptor beta chain sequence with its context. Trimming took off 0 bases at V and 10 bases at J, with 11 bases between the two ends. Germline V gives CDR1 SGHRS, CDR2 YFSETQ. This CDR3 region has 14 residues. This record comes from a study of blood T cell repertoires in COVID-19. Original processing notes: Estimation of nucleated cell counts was performed using reference gene primer amplification. Sequenced by immunoSEQ multiplex PCR; TCRdb stores in-frame clones only, minus some. V and J calls and clone size come straight from that table; D and trimming were deduced from the DNA. The sample records 200,000 to 250,000 clones, around nine tenths being singletons.

This receptor was taken from a man aged 30 to 45 who had recovered from COVID-19. The chain is built from TRBV5-1 and TRBJ1-6, with D unresolved. Sequenced: PBMCs or T cells enriched from blood (not recorded which). CDR3 coding DNA: TGCGCCAGCAGCTTGGATTCCAGTCCGTCACCCCTCCACTTT. Translated: CASSLDSSPSPLHF. The variable domain in full, completed from reference TRBV5-1 and TRBJ1-6, reads KAGVTQTPRYLIKTRGQQVTLSCSPISGHRSVSWYQQTPGQGLQFLFEYFSETQRNKGNFPGRFSGRQFSNSRSEMNVSTLELGDSALYLCASSLDSSPSPLHFGNGTRLTVT.